These 5 T cell receptor beta chains were sequenced from one sample in a study of spatial heterogeneity in lung cancer. Time point: blood at routine non-recurrence follow-up after resection. Each CDR3 protein is one row after TCRdb ran MiXCR on the 5' RACE reads. The data show 95,000 to 120,000 distinct CDR3 sequences, approximately 10% seen once. Sequencing used PBMCs, obtained at follow-up. The receptors shown here come from a female donor with early-stage non-small cell lung cancer.

This clonotype has only a few counts. The V and J genes are TRBV9 and TRBJ2-7; 9 bases map to TRBD2. V was clipped by 1 base and J by 3 bases; unmatched bases: 8. This CDR3 is built from 16 residues. CDR1 SGDLS and CDR2 YYNGEE come from the germline V gene. This CDR3 is CASSVLSSGSLYEQYF. The CDR3 DNA reads as TGTGCCAGCAGCGTACTTAGTAGCGGGAGCCTCTACGAGCAGTACTTC.

As concerns this clonotype: Since a much larger clone is just one base distant, this may be a read error. DNA of the CDR3: TGTGCCAGCAGTCACCTGTCTAGTTCCTACGAGCAGTACTTC. It yields the protein CASSHLSSSYEQYF. V and J are TRBV6-5 and TRBJ2-7, with no clear D. Germline values: CDR1 MNHEY, CDR2 SVGAGI. Between the trimmed V and J ends, which lost 5 bases and 1 base, there was a span of 12 bases. The CDR3 has 14 amino acids.

In its sample, this clonotype was seen a few times. The chain carries TRBV5-1 and TRBJ1-2; unclear D gene. Looked up from germline, CDR1 is SGHRS and CDR2 is YFSETQ. V gave up 0 bases and J gave up 8 bases, with 11 bases separating them. The CDR3 covers 13 residues. The CDR3: CASSLVGPDGYTF. CDR3 in DNA: TGCGCCAGCAGCTTGGTTGGGCCCGACGGCTACACCTTC.

This chain uses TRBV29-1 with TRBJ2-4; tentatively, D is TRBD2 (6 bases). Trimming pared 3 bases from V and 3 bases from J, leaving 15 bases between. CDR1 SQVTM and CDR2 ANQGSEA come from the germline V gene. The CDR3 runs 15 residues. CDR3 protein: CSVEGGLFGKNIQYF. The CDR3 bases are TGCAGCGTTGAGGGGGGACTGTTTGGCAAAAACATTCAGTACTTC.

This clonotype was found many times. The chain uses TRBV4-2 and TRBJ2-3, with a possible D match to TRBD2 (5 bases). CDR3 size: 15 residues. Trimming removed 4 bases at V and 4 bases at J, with 15 bases between. CDR1 is LGHNA, CDR2 YNFKEQ, per germline. The CDR3 DNA follows: TGTGCCAGCAGCCTCCCCAGGAGGCAAGCAGATACGCAGTATTTT. Its translation: CASSLPRRQADTQYF.